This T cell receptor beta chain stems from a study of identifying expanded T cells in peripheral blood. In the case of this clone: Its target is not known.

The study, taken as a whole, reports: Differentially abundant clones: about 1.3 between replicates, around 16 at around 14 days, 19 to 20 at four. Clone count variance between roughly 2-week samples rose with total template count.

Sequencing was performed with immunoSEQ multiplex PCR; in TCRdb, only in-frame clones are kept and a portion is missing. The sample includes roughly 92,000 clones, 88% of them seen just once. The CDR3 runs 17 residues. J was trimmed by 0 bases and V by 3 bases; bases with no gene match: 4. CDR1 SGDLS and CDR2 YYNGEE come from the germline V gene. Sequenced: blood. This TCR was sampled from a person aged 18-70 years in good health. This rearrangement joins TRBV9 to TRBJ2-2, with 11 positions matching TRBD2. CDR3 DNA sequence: TGTGCCAGCAGCGCGATAGCGGGGGGGCCGAACACCGGGGAGCTGTTTTTT. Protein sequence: CASSAIAGGPNTGELFF.